Listed below are T cell receptor beta chains from one sample, sequenced in a study of cytomegalovirus exposure and HLA in healthy donors. The repertoire was sequenced with immunoSEQ multiplex PCR; TCRdb's copy has only in-frame clones and lacks some. The sample totals around 100,000 clones. Sequences were obtained from PBMCs. These receptors were collected from a man aged 25-45 years in good health and CMV-seronegative. Each CDR3 is given with its conserved first and last residue. D genes are given only for firm matches.

length	V	D	J	CDR3	DNA
15	TRBV5-4	TRBD1	TRBJ2-5	CASSMDRGNQETQYF	TGTGCCAGCAGCATGGACAGGGGAAACCAAGAGACCCAGTACTTC
12	TRBV11-3	TRBD1	TRBJ2-5	CASSWGQDAQYF	TGTGCCAGCAGCTGGGGACAGGATGCCCAGTACTTC
14	TRBV25-1	TRBD1	TRBJ1-2	CASRQDRGWGGYTF	TGTGCCAGCAGGCAGGACAGGGGATGGGGTGGCTACACCTTC
14	TRBV27	NA	TRBJ2-3	CASSLTTEADTQYF	TGTGCCAGCAGTTTAACGACGGAGGCAGATACGCAGTATTTT
14	TRBV9	NA	TRBJ1-1	CASSVGQIRTEAFF	TGTGCCAGCAGCGTTGGACAGATCCGAACTGAGGCTTTCTTT
13	TRBV6-5	NA	TRBJ1-1	CASGRGKNTEAFF	TGTGCCAGCGGTCGCGGGAAGAACACTGAAGCTTTCTTT
11	TRBV27	NA	TRBJ1-5	CASSVGGPQHF	TGTGCCAGCAGTGTCGGGGGGCCCCAGCATTTT
15	TRBV28	TRBD1	TRBJ2-6	CASGFGQGATNVLTF	TGTGCCAGCGGGTTCGGACAGGGGGCTACCAACGTCCTGACTTTC
15	TRBV10-3	NA	TRBJ2-1	CAISELQGGYNEQFF	TGTGCCATCAGTGAGCTCCAGGGTGGATACAATGAGCAGTTCTTC
15	TRBV19	TRBD2	TRBJ2-3	CASSSTSGGANTQYF	TGTGCCAGTAGCTCCACTAGCGGGGGGGCGAATACGCAGTATTTT